This TCR beta chain was sequenced for a study of control samples from healthy donors and cancer patients. TCRdb keeps only in-frame clones here, not all; method: immunoSEQ multiplex PCR. This sample has 130,000 or so clones, with about 90% found just once. Source material: PBMCs. This TCR was sampled from a man in his fifties or sixties with head and neck cancer.

CDR3: CASSLVPTGVNYGYTF. The CDR3 nucleotides are TGTGCCAGCAGCTTAGTCCCGACAGGGGTCAACTATGGCTACACCTTC. The rearrangement links TRBV11-2 to TRBJ1-2; 8 bases line up with TRBD1. The V gene's germline CDR1 is SGHAT and CDR2 FQNNGV. The V and J ends lost 1 base and 2 bases, in that order; junction bases with no gene match: 6. The CDR3 sequence is 16 residues long.